This TCR beta chain was profiled in a study of Graves' ophthalmopathy and Graves' hyperthyroidism. The study, taken as a whole, reports: In predicting ophthalmopathy progression, the model reached roughly 69% sensitivity and 72.22% specificity. The authors also found most expanded thyroid clonotypes above 0.001 frequency in blood.

Moderate-to-severe activity, CAS at least 3, NOSPECS at least 4 and duration under 3 months characterized donors with ophthalmopathy. The study amplified TCR beta CDR3 regions using RNA transcripts. After a first-round RT-PCR with HTBI primers, a second-round multiplex PCR was run. In TCRdb, the multiplex PCR reads were re-called with MiXCR into one record per CDR3 protein. The sample lists about 740,000 distinct CDR3 sequences; roughly 41% were seen once. In this sample, this clonotype turned up a few times. What it binds is not known. This CDR3 spans 11 amino acids. Germline CDR1 SGHDN, CDR2 FVKESK. Trimming took 1 base from V and 6 from J, leaving 1 base between them.

The sample comprised peripheral blood. The chain combines TRBV14 with TRBJ2-1; no clear D. This TCR was sampled from an adult man with Graves' ophthalmopathy. CDR3 residues: CASSQGNEQFF. The CDR3 DNA sequence: TGTGCCAGCAGCCAAGGCAATGAGCAGTTCTTC.